Described below is a single TCR beta chain sequence and its context. This clonotype was detected ten times or more. Its antigen is unknown. The input lacks base qualities; no much larger clone sits a single base away. The sample is drawn from a study. Sequencing relied on an Illumina MiSeq. TCRdb cleaned the public reads at Q25 with fastp, built clones with MiXCR and kept in-frame beta chains. Rows matching on CDR3 protein sequence are summarized as one entry with the most common DNA and genes. The sample includes around 5,300 distinct CDR3 sequences, with around 9.1% observed a single time. The biggest ten clones account for roughly 5.2% of the sample. The sequencing sample was made of CD4+ T cells from synovial fluid. This TCR came from a human donor with rheumatoid arthritis.

The nucleotides are TGTGCCAGCTCACAAGGCACAGGAGAGACCCAGTACTTC. This encodes CASSQGTGETQYF. This chain is built from TRBV18 and TRBJ2-5; a weak D assignment points to TRBD1 (5 bases agree). Via the germline V gene, CDR1 is KGHSH and CDR2 LQKENI. V loses 4 bases, J loses 4 bases, and the germline ends lie 10 bases apart. Counted from cysteine to phenylalanine, this CDR3 has 13 amino acids. The retained sequence is limited to the CDR3, 39 bases, with the frame set at the first base.